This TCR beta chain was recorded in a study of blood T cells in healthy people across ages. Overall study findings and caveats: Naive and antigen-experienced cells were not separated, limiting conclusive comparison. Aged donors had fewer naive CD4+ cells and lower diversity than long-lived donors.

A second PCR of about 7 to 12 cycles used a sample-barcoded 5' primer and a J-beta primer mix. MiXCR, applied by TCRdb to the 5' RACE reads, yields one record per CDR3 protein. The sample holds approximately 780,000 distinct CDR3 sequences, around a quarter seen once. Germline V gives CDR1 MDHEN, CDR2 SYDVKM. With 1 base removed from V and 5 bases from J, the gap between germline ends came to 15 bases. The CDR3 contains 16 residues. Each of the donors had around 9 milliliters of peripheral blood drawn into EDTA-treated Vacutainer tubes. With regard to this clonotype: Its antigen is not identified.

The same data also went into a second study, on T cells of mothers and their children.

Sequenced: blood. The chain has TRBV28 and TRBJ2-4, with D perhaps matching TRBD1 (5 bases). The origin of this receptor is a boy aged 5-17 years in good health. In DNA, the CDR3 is TGTGCCAGCAGTTTATTTTGGCAGGGTCTGGAAAACATTCAGTACTTC. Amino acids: CASSLFWQGLENIQYF.